The 2 T cell receptor beta chains reported below all come from one sample, sequenced in a study of T cells in Graves' hyperthyroidism and ophthalmopathy. The investigators amplified TCR beta CDR3 regions from RNA transcripts. The primer set for the first-round RT-PCR of the TCR CDR3 was HTBI. Via MiXCR, TCRdb re-called the multiplex PCR reads, giving one row per CDR3 protein. The sample lists roughly 380,000 distinct CDR3 sequences, less than 15% occurring once. Material for sequencing was blood. The receptors derive from a man aged 30 to 45 with Graves' hyperthyroidism that later progressed to Graves' ophthalmopathy.

This clonotype has at least ten counts. This chain joins TRBV2 and TRBJ1-1; maybe TRBD1 (6 bases). V lost 4 bases, J lost 4 bases, and 13 bases lay in between. This CDR3 is built from 14 residues. CDR1 and CDR2 from the germline V gene are SNHLY and FYNNEI. The CDR3, as DNA: TGTGCCAGCAGTGGTTGGGCAGGGGCCACTGAAGCTTTCTTT. Amino acid sequence: CASSGWAGATEAFF.

Ten or more counts support this clonotype. The chain recombines TRBV18 with TRBJ1-6; 10 bases line up with TRBD1. Per germline, CDR1 KGHSH and CDR2 LQKENI. J lost 6 bases, V lost 5 bases, and 7 bases had no gene match. The CDR3 length is 16 residues. The CDR3 nucleotides read TGTGCCAGCTCAACCGGGACAGGGGCCAGTAATTCACCCCTCCACTTT. It encodes CASSTGTGASNSPLHF.